These 13 T cell receptor beta chains share one sample of origin, sequenced in a study of T cells in Graves' hyperthyroidism and ophthalmopathy. There were TCR beta CDR3 regions amplified from RNA transcripts. Carried out on the TCR CDR3, a first-round RT-PCR used the HTBI primer set. TCRdb ran MiXCR on the multiplex PCR reads and lists one entry per CDR3 protein. This table has 380,000 or so distinct CDR3 sequences, approximately 15% appearing once. What was sequenced was blood. The receptor set was obtained from a woman aged 30 to 39 with Graves' hyperthyroidism.

This sequence joins TRBV2 and TRBJ2-1; D gene unclear. V lost 8 bases, J lost 2 bases, and 10 bases lay in between. The CDR3 has 13 amino acids. The germline CDR1 and CDR2 sequences are SNHLY and FYNNEI. The CDR3 here is CASGVRTYNEQFF. In DNA, the CDR3 is TGTGCCAGCGGTGTCAGGACCTACAATGAGCAGTTCTTC.

V gene TRBV5-1 combines with J gene TRBJ2-1; the D call may be TRBD1 or TRBD2 (5 bases each). Germline-derived CDR1 and CDR2 are SGHRS and YFSETQ. The CDR3 covers 11 residues. V gave up 5 bases and J gave up 15 bases, with 15 bases separating them. For the CDR3, the DNA is TGCGCCAGCAGACAGGAGGAAGCGCCGTTCTTC. Protein sequence: CASRQEEAPFF.

The rearrangement links TRBV20-1 to TRBJ2-7; a possible D gene is TRBD1 (5 bases). This CDR3 region has 14 residues. Germline CDR1 is DFQATT and CDR2 is SNEGSKA (reference sequence). V gave up 6 bases and J gave up 2 bases, with 17 bases separating them. For the CDR3, the DNA is TGCAGTGCAACCAGACAGATTACTGCCTACGAGCAGTACTTC. Residues: CSATRQITAYEQYF.

The table lists this clonotype with a few counts. The chain combines TRBV19 with TRBJ2-1, with D hard to call. Trimming stripped 4 bases from V and 9 bases from J, with 7 bases between. The CDR3 sequence is 11 residues long. CDR1 is LNHDA, CDR2 SQIVND, per germline (reference sequence). CDR3 sequence reads: CASSRWGEQFF. The CDR3 DNA follows: TGTGCCAGTAGTAGATGGGGTGAGCAGTTCTTC.

V is TRBV7-9 and J is TRBJ2-7, with 9 nucleotides matching TRBD1. CDR1 and CDR2 (germline): SEHNR, FQNEAQ (reference sequence). J lost 4 bases, V lost 6 bases, and 10 bases had no gene match. The length of the CDR3 is 15 residues. The CDR3 DNA sequence: TGTGCCAGCAGGCGTCCGGGACAGGGATTTTACGAGCAGTACTTC. Translated, it gives CASRRPGQGFYEQYF. The full variable domain, in which reference TRBV7-9 and TRBJ2-7 provide the parts outside the CDR3, is DTGVSQNPRHKITKRGQNVTFRCDPISEHNRLYWYRQTLGQGPEFLTYFQNEAQLEKSRLLSDRFSAERPKGSFSTLEIQRTEQGDSAMYLCASRRPGQGFYEQYFGPGTRLTVT.

This clonotype was found many times. This sequence joins TRBV2 and TRBJ2-5, with D perhaps matching TRBD2 (6 bases). Trimming removed 7 bases at V and 5 bases at J, with 20 bases between. Germline CDR1 SNHLY, CDR2 FYNNEI. The CDR3 runs 15 residues. CDR3 loop: CASIPQRLGGETQYF. The CDR3 bases are TGTGCCAGCATCCCTCAACGTCTAGGAGGGGAGACCCAGTACTTC.

In its sample, this clonotype was seen a few times. The J gene is TRBJ2-7, the V gene TRBV20-1, with TRBD2 identical over 11 bases. V dropped 5 bases and J dropped 0; count of bases not matched to a gene: 15. This CDR3 spans 18 amino acids. CDR1 is DFQATT, CDR2 SNEGSKA, per germline (reference sequence). CDR3 nucleotides: TGCAGTGCTTTAAAGCAGACTAGCGGGAAAAGATACTCCTACGAGCAGTACTTC. This gives the protein CSALKQTSGKRYSYEQYF.

The rearrangement links TRBV6-2 or TRBV6-3 to TRBJ2-1, with D unresolved. In germline, CDR1 is MNHEY, CDR2 SVGEGT. Trimming took 6 bases from V and 6 from J, leaving 9 bases between them. The CDR3 consists of 12 residues. The CDR3 reads CASSRISNEQFF. The CDR3 coding sequence is TGTGCCAGCAGCCGGATCAGCAATGAGCAGTTCTTC.

Many counts were recorded for this clonotype. The chain recombines TRBV10-2 with TRBJ2-7; no clear D gene. The germline V and J ends were trimmed by 3 bases and 4 bases, with 13 bases remaining between them. The CDR3 totals 14 residues. Germline CDR1 WSHSY, CDR2 SAAADI. The CDR3 coding sequence is TGCGCCAGCAGTGATATTGGCAGCGTGTACGAGCAGTACTTC. This encodes CASSDIGSVYEQYF.

The table lists this clonotype with a few counts. The V gene is TRBV20-1, the J gene TRBJ1-5; D remains ambiguous. V dropped 1 base and J dropped 5 bases, with 18 bases sitting between them. This CDR3 is built from 16 residues. Germline values: CDR1 DFQATT, CDR2 SNEGSKA (reference sequence). The CDR3 protein is CSARVPPLTRDQPQHF. In DNA form, the CDR3 reads TGCAGTGCTAGAGTTCCCCCCCTGACACGCGATCAGCCCCAGCATTTT.

This clonotype has just a few counts. This chain uses TRBV13 with TRBJ2-2; 14 bases are a match to TRBD2. CDR3 length equals 16 residues. The germline V gene has CDR1 PRHDT and CDR2 FYEKMQ (reference sequence). With V trimmed by 7 bases and J by 5 bases, 6 bases remained unmatched. The CDR3 reads CASTQGLAGGTGELFF. The CDR3 DNA sequence: TGTGCCAGCACCCAAGGACTAGCGGGAGGTACCGGGGAGCTGTTTTTT.

This clonotype was seen many times. The rearrangement links TRBV11-1 to TRBJ2-7; D might be TRBD2 (6 bases). The CDR3 contains 12 residues. In germline, CDR1 is SGHAT, CDR2 FQDESV (reference sequence). V gave up 5 bases and J gave up 5 bases, with 10 bases separating them. Written as DNA, the CDR3 is TGTGCCAGCAGCATTAGCGGAGACGAGCAGTACTTC. Translation: CASSISGDEQYF.

This clonotype was observed many times. The chain uses TRBV20-1 and TRBJ2-7, with 7 bases aligning to TRBD2. J gave up 0 bases and V 3 bases, and 5 bases lay outside the gene matches. Looked up from germline, CDR1 is DFQATT and CDR2 is SNEGSKA (reference sequence). The CDR3 length is 14 residues. The CDR3 protein is CSASAPSGSYEQYF. In DNA, the CDR3 is TGCAGTGCTAGTGCCCCTAGCGGCTCCTACGAGCAGTACTTC.